A selection of T cell receptor beta chains follows, all from one sample in a study of cytomegalovirus exposure and HLA in healthy donors. Profiling relied on immunoSEQ multiplex PCR, and the TCRdb table lists in-frame clones only, not all of them. Of some 150,000 clones detected, roughly 80% appear once; the ten largest clones hold roughly 3.6%. Sequencing used PBMCs. All receptors come from a man aged 25 to 40 in good health and CMV-seropositive. CDR3s include the opening cysteine and the closing phenylalanine or tryptophan. The D gene is left open where the match is weak. Size tells how often a clone was seen (once, few, many) or the class of an expanded clone, and some rows leave it out.

. | few | TRBJ1-2 | TRBV5-4 | TGTGCCAGCGGGGGGGGGAACTATGGCTACACCTTC | CASGGGNYGYTF
TRBD1 | . | TRBJ2-5 | TRBV7-7 | TGTGCCAGCAGCTTAGGGACAGGGGGCCAAGAGACCCAGTACTTC | CASSLGTGGQETQYF
. | . | TRBJ2-5 | TRBV6-1 | TGTGCCAGCTCTTATAGTCACCAAGAGACCCAGTACTTC | CASSYSHQETQYF
. | . | TRBJ2-3 | TRBV5-1 | TGCGCCAGCAGCCAGCTACGTTTTGGGGCCAACACAGATACGCAGTATTTT | CASSQLRFGANTDTQYF
. | . | TRBJ2-7 | TRBV28 | TGTGCCAGCAGTTTTAGCGTCGAGCAGTACTTC | CASSFSVEQYF
. | . | TRBJ1-1 | TRBV6-1 | TGTGCCAGCAGTGGGACAGTGGTTCCAAATGAAGCTTTCTTT | CASSGTVVPNEAFF
. | . | TRBJ1-2 | TRBV27 | TGTGCCAGCAGTTTAAACCCTGGGGGGTACTATGGCTACACCTTC | CASSLNPGGYYGYTF
. | . | TRBJ2-7 | TRBV19 | TGTGCCAGTAGTATCCGGGACACCACAAACCCGAACGAGCAGTACTTC | CASSIRDTTNPNEQYF
. | . | TRBJ1-1 | TRBV19 | TGTGCCAGTACCGAACTCCAGGGGTGGGCTGGAGCTTTCTTT | CASTELQGWAGAFF
. | . | TRBJ2-5 | TRBV2 | TGTGCCAGCAGTCAAGGGACACTCCAAGAGACCCAGTACTTC | CASSQGTLQETQYF
TRBD2 | . | TRBJ2-5 | TRBV7-7 | TGTGCCAGCAGCACTTCTAGCGGGGGGCCCTCGGGGGAGACCCAGTACTTC | CASSTSSGGPSGETQYF
. | . | TRBJ1-1 | TRBV10-2 | TGCGCCAGCAGTGACCAAGGGGGTCGGACTGAAGCTTTCTTT | CASSDQGGRTEAFF
TRBD1 | . | TRBJ2-7 | TRBV28 | TGTGCCAGCAGCCGAGGGACAGGGAGGGAGCAGTACTTC | CASSRGTGREQYF
. | . | TRBJ1-4 | TRBV5-1 | TGCGCCAGCAGCCTCAACCCCACCCTGGAGGGGGAAAAACTGTTTTTT | CASSLNPTLEGEKLFF
TRBD1 | . | TRBJ2-6 | TRBV18 | TGTGCCAGCTCACCGGGACAGGGGGCATCTGGGGCCAACGTCCTGACTTTC | CASSPGQGASGANVLTF
TRBD1 | few | TRBJ1-5 | TRBV6-1 | TGTGCCAGCAGTGAAGAAGGGGGCAGGGGGCATGGTCAGCCCCAGCATTTT | CASSEEGGRGHGQPQHF
TRBD1 | . | TRBJ2-1 | TRBV7-3 | TGTGCCAGCAGCTGGGACAGGGGAAACAATGAGCAGTTCTTC | CASSWDRGNNEQFF
TRBD2 | . | TRBJ2-1 | TRBV9 | TGTGCCAGCAGCGTAGTGGGTCTAGCGGGGGGGCCAAATGAGCAGTTCTTC | CASSVVGLAGGPNEQFF
. | . | TRBJ2-7 | TRBV10-2 | TGCGCCAGCAGGGAGACACCCTCTGAAGACGAGCAGTACTTC | CASRETPSEDEQYF
. | . | TRBJ1-6 | TRBV7-9 | TGTGCCAGCAGCGCCTCGGGGAATTCACCCCTCCACTTT | CASSASGNSPLHF
. | . | TRBJ1-2 | TRBV5-1 | TGCGCCAGCAGCTTGGTATCGGTTGCTAACTATGGCTACACCTTC | CASSLVSVANYGYTF
TRBD1 | . | TRBJ1-5 | TRBV30 | TGTGCCTGGGACAGGGGTAATCAGCCCCAGCATTTT | CAWDRGNQPQHF
. | once | TRBJ1-3 | TRBV5-6 | TGTGCCAGCAGCTACAGGGCTGGAAACACCATATATTTT | CASSYRAGNTIYF